The sequence of this TCR beta chain was determined in a study of blood T cell repertoires in COVID-19. Study details: The United States, Italy and Spain supplied acute and convalescent COVID-19 samples.

Seattle patient enrollment occurred during active infection, with longitudinal follow-up thereafter. This CDR3 has 15 residues. Trimming took 5 bases from V and 3 from J; bases not matched to a gene: 7. CDR1 and CDR2 from the germline V gene are SGHTA and FQGNSA. Original processing methods: Estimation of nucleated cell counts was performed using reference gene primer amplification. The assay was immunoSEQ multiplex PCR, and TCRdb's table has in-frame clones only and misses some. D and trimming come from the DNA, and the V and J calls and clone size come from that table. The repertoire includes about 52,000 clones, over 75% of them detected once, and 11% sits in the top ten.

This chain joins TRBV7-2 and TRBJ2-1; TRBD2 matches 7 bases. The TCR originated in a man of 80 years or more with COVID-19, enrolled during active disease. Source material: peripheral blood. CDR3 region: CASSAVASGYNEQFF. CDR3 bases: TGTGCCAGCAGCGCGGTGGCTAGCGGCTACAATGAGCAGTTCTTC.